One sample yielded the 23 T cell receptor beta chains listed below, sequenced in a study of T cell changes during pregnancy in multiple sclerosis. The data were produced by immunoSEQ multiplex PCR, yet TCRdb's version contains in-frame clones alone and is incomplete. The sample has some 70,000 clones; around 94% are singletons. This sample comprised CD8+ T cells from peripheral blood mononuclear cells, obtained in the third trimester of pregnancy. The receptors originated from a female donor in good health, enrolled as a control in a pregnancy study.

The chain has TRBV29-1 and TRBJ1-5; 9 bases fit TRBD1. V gave up 7 bases and J gave up 1 base; unmatched junction bases: 5. Germline values: CDR1 SQVTM, CDR2 ANQGSEA. The length of the CDR3 is 14 residues. CDR3 DNA: TGCAGCGCTCGGACAGGGGAAAGCAATCAGCCCCAGCATTTT. Its translation: CSARTGESNQPQHF. Full variable domain (remainder filled in from reference TRBV29-1 and TRBJ1-5): SAVISQKPSRDICQRGTSLTIQCQVDSQVTMMFWYRQQPGQSLTLIATANQGSEATYESGFVIDKFPISRPNLTFSTLTVSNMSPEDSSIYLCSARTGESNQPQHFGDGTRLSIL.

This clone was recorded only once. The chain has TRBV6-5 and TRBJ1-1, with D perhaps matching TRBD1 (6 bases). The CDR3 is 13 residues long. Germline CDR1 is MNHEY and CDR2 is SVGAGI. V was shortened by 5 bases and J by 5 bases, with 12 bases between the two germline ends. The CDR3 DNA is TGTGCCAGCAGTCCAGACAGGAAGACTGAAGCTTTCTTT. It yields the protein CASSPDRKTEAFF.

Only a few counts were recorded for this clone. The rearrangement uses TRBV18 and TRBJ1-1; tentative D call: TRBD1 (6 bases). V dropped 2 bases and J dropped 2 bases, with 15 bases sitting between them. The CDR3 spans 16 residues. Germline V gene lookup returns CDR1 KGHSH and CDR2 LQKENI. The CDR3 is CASSPTLGARNTEAFF. For the CDR3, the DNA is TGTGCCAGCTCACCAACGCTGGGGGCGAGAAACACTGAAGCTTTCTTT.

This chain joins TRBV11-2 and TRBJ2-1; possible D gene TRBD2, 6 bases. The V gene's germline CDR1 is SGHAT and CDR2 FQNNGV. Deletions cut 5 bases from V and 9 bases from J, with 23 bases between. The CDR3 consists of 16 residues. The CDR3 bases are TGTGCCAGCAGCCCAAAGGCGAGGACTACCTACGGTGAGCAGTTCTTC. Its translation is CASSPKARTTYGEQFF.

The chain has TRBV29-1 and TRBJ2-1; TRBD2 matches at 12 bases. In germline, CDR1 is SQVTM, CDR2 ANQGSEA. The CDR3 spans 14 residues. V lost 7 bases, J lost 8 bases, and 9 bases stayed unmatched. DNA of the CDR3: TGCAGCGCCCTAGCGGGGGGGCCTTTCTATGAGCAGTTCTTC. Translation gives CSALAGGPFYEQFF.

The chain combines TRBV27 with TRBJ2-5; TRBD2 agrees at 10 bases. CDR1 is MNHEY, CDR2 SMNVEV, per germline (reference sequence). Trimming removed 7 bases from V and 5 bases from J; junction bases left unmatched: 7. The CDR3 runs 14 residues. The DNA for the CDR3 is TGTGCCAGCAAATCCAGCGGGGGGGAGGAGACCCAGTACTTC. Residues: CASKSSGGEETQYF.

This clone was found once. This chain uses TRBV19 with TRBJ1-1; D is undetermined. Germline V gene data show CDR1 as LNHDA and CDR2 as SQIVND (reference sequence). The CDR3 has 14 residues. V was cut by 3 bases and J by 3 bases, with 11 bases left in between. CDR3 amino acids: CASSIRGPDTEAFF. The CDR3 nucleotides are TGTGCCAGTAGTATTCGGGGTCCGGACACTGAAGCTTTCTTT.

The genes are TRBV19 and TRBJ2-5; TRBD1 is a possible D gene (5 bases). V lost 1 base and J 2 bases, leaving 8 bases between the germline ends. The length of the CDR3 is 14 residues. CDR1 LNHDA and CDR2 SQIVND come from the germline V gene (reference sequence). CDR3 sequence (DNA): TGTGCCAGTAGTATAGCGGACACACAAGAGACCCAGTACTTC. It translates to CASSIADTQETQYF.

V is TRBV6-4 and J is TRBJ2-3; 11 bases fit TRBD2. Germline V CDR1 and CDR2: MRHNA, SNTAGT. The CDR3 is 16 residues long. V shed 3 bases and J 4 bases; nucleotides not matched to a gene: 6. The CDR3 bases are TGTGCCAGCAGTGAATCGGGGACTAGCGGCCCAGATACGCAGTATTTT. Protein product: CASSESGTSGPDTQYF.

In DNA, the CDR3 is TGTGCCAGCAGCTTGAGAGAGGGCAATCAGCCCCAGCATTTT. It yields the protein CASSLREGNQPQHF. The chain employs TRBV13 and TRBJ1-5; no reliable D call. From germline, CDR1 is PRHDT and CDR2 FYEKMQ (reference sequence). This CDR3 region has 14 residues. V gave up 3 bases and J gave up 2 bases, with 8 bases separating them.

CDR3 protein: CASGRVSEAFF. The CDR3 DNA sequence: TGTGCCAGCGGGAGGGTGTCTGAAGCTTTCTTT. The genes are TRBV27 and TRBJ1-1; the D is unclear. CDR1 is MNHEY, CDR2 SMNVEV, per germline (reference sequence). V was shortened by 8 bases and J by 6 bases, with 10 bases between the two germline ends. The CDR3 extends over 11 amino acids.

This sequence joins TRBV30 and TRBJ2-5, with D possibly matching TRBD2 (5 bases). Per germline, CDR1 GTSNPN and CDR2 SVGIG (reference sequence). V lost 0 bases and J lost 5, with 22 bases in between. The CDR3 totals 17 residues. Here the CDR3 reads CAWSVRGRTPRVETQYF. The CDR3 DNA reads as TGTGCCTGGAGTGTACGGGGAAGAACTCCTCGCGTGGAGACCCAGTACTTC.

The rearrangement joins TRBV7-3 to TRBJ2-3; TRBD2 matches at 7 bases. Germline CDR1 reads SGHTA; CDR2 reads FQGTGA. The CDR3 consists of 15 residues. The V segment lost 3 bases and the J segment 2 bases; nucleotides outside the gene matches: 5. The CDR3 reads CASSLISGDTDTQYF. Here the CDR3 DNA reads TGTGCCAGCAGCTTGATCAGCGGGGACACAGATACGCAGTATTTT.

This clone was detected once. The chain uses TRBV4-3 and TRBJ1-1; 9 bases map to TRBD1. The V gene end was trimmed by 1 base and the J gene end by 4 bases; junction bases not matched to a gene: 1. The CDR3 spans 14 residues. The germline V gene has CDR1 LGHNA and CDR2 YSLEER. CDR3 in DNA: TGCGCCAGCAGCCAAGCGACAGGGGGCACTGAAGCTTTCTTT. Translated: CASSQATGGTEAFF.

The gene calls are TRBV11-2 and TRBJ1-1; D might be TRBD1 (5 bases). The CDR3 is made up of 14 amino acids. Per germline, CDR1 SGHAT and CDR2 FQNNGV. V was shortened by 5 bases and J by 4 bases, with 14 bases between the two germline ends. CDR3 nucleotide sequence: TGTGCCAGCAGCCGCTTCGGGGGGAGCACTGAAGCTTTCTTT. It codes for CASSRFGGSTEAFF.

The V and J genes are TRBV29-1 and TRBJ2-2; possible D gene TRBD1, 6 bases. Trimming removed 3 bases at V and 3 bases at J, with 11 bases between. The CDR3 runs to 14 residues. Germline assignment: CDR1 SQVTM and CDR2 ANQGSEA. CDR3 in amino acids: CSVDWDTDTGELFF. CDR3 bases: TGCAGCGTTGATTGGGACACAGACACCGGGGAGCTGTTTTTT.

This clone was observed a single time. The chain has TRBV5-6 and TRBJ2-3, with 7 bases that match TRBD2. CDR3 length: 16 amino acids. The germline CDR1 and CDR2 sequences are SGHDT and YYEEEE. Germline trimming cut 5 bases from V and 0 bases from J; bases unmatched to any gene: 9. CDR3 in amino acids: CASRHGGSSSTDTQYF. The CDR3 region has the DNA TGTGCCAGCAGGCACGGGGGGAGCTCTAGCACAGATACGCAGTATTTT.

Comment on this clone: One end of the junction does not line up with germline, which may come from a read error. This chain joins TRBV7-2 and TRBJ2-3, with D unresolved. The CDR3 sequence is 14 residues long. In germline, CDR1 is SGHTA, CDR2 FQGNSA. The CDR3 reads CASSLGFGTPLLDF. CDR3 nucleotide sequence: TGTGCCAGCAGCTTAGGGTTTGGCACCCCTCTCCTCGATTTT.

The chain recombines TRBV25-1 with TRBJ2-7; maybe TRBD1 (6 bases). The length of the CDR3 is 13 residues. The V end was cut by 3 bases, the J end by 3 bases, with 9 bases between. CDR1 and CDR2 from the germline V gene are MGHDK and SYGVNS. The CDR3 spells CASSDTGLYEQYF. As DNA, the CDR3 is TGTGCCAGCAGTGATACAGGGCTCTACGAGCAGTACTTC.

This clone was observed once. This rearrangement joins TRBV27 to TRBJ1-2; 7 bases line up with TRBD1. After removal of 7 bases from V and 4 bases from J, the junction contained 12 bases not matched to a gene. This CDR3 is built from 15 residues. In germline, CDR1 is MNHEY, CDR2 SMNVEV (reference sequence). The CDR3 nucleotides are TGTGCCAGCATTCCCAGACGGGACAGTACCTATGGCTACACCTTC. Translated: CASIPRRDSTYGYTF.

By sample fraction, this clone is medium-sized. This chain connects TRBV4-3 to TRBJ1-3; D might be TRBD1 (6 bases). The CDR3 runs to 16 residues. The ends were cut back, 0 bases at V and 2 bases at J, with 11 bases in the middle. Germline CDR1 is LGHNA and CDR2 is YSLEER. The CDR3 spells CASSQDWTEPGNTIYF. As DNA, the CDR3 is TGCGCCAGCAGCCAAGACTGGACAGAACCTGGAAACACCATATATTTT.

The chain employs TRBV5-8 and TRBJ1-2, with D possibly matching TRBD1 (5 bases). The CDR3 extends over 15 amino acids. Deletions cut 1 base from V and 4 bases from J, with 14 bases between. Germline V gene sequence: CDR1 SGHTS, CDR2 YDEGEE. CDR3 residues: CASSLSGMGLYGYTF. CDR3 sequence (DNA): TGTGCCAGCAGCTTGTCAGGGATGGGGCTCTATGGCTACACCTTC.

This clone was observed once. The V gene is TRBV7-9, the J gene TRBJ1-1; unclear D gene. CDR1 is SEHNR, CDR2 FQNEAQ, per germline (reference sequence). This CDR3 has 13 amino acids. V lost 5 bases, J lost 0 bases, and 7 bases lay in between. In DNA form, the CDR3 reads TGTGCCAGCAGCCCCTCAGTGAACACTGAAGCTTTCTTT. Translation gives CASSPSVNTEAFF.